This T cell receptor (beta chain) was found in a study of T cell responses to AZD1222 COVID-19 vaccine (dated by TCRdb to about 2021). A note on the overall study: A total of 230 to 250 trial participants underwent TCR sequencing, of whom roughly 210 had received two doses of AZD1222 and approximately 25 had received two doses of the MenACWY control vaccine. Trial participants were enrolled into age subgroups of 18-55, 56-69 and 70-plus years, which contained 148, 28 and 57 TCR-sequenced participants, respectively.

This clone has a single count. The specificity of this receptor is unknown. One base away there is no much larger clone; base qualities are not given. This sample's time point label indicates: about 28 days (+/-7) after the second vaccine dose. AZD1222 recipients with second doses at about 4 weeks or about 12 weeks were pooled, because spike-specific TCR depth and breadth did not differ between schedules. The vaccinee samples were drawn from two UK trials, COV001 and COV002, one of which was a single-blind randomized controlled phase 2/3 trial testing AZD1222 (ChAdOx1 nCoV-19) in healthy adults. Trial participant PBMC samples were collected at day 0 and day 28 after the second dose for TCRbeta chain sequencing. V is shortened by 1 base, J by 0 bases, and the region joining them spans 15 bases. The CDR3 has 17 amino acids, counting the end cysteine and phenylalanine. Kept here is only the CDR3 DNA, which spans 51 bases and is read in frame from base 1. As encoded in the germline V gene, CDR1 is SGHTS while CDR2 is YDEGEE.

The CDR3 regions of human TCRbeta chains were subjected to immunosequencing. For the original study's pipeline: TCRs in the repertoires were compared against a reference library of SARS-CoV-2-specific TCRs that had been generated with the MIRA antigen-specificity platform. Breadth meant the fraction of unique TCRs that were SARS-CoV-2-associated, whereas depth meant the fraction of total T cells that were SARS-CoV-2-associated. Using the MIRA data, every spike-specific TCR was mapped to the spike region that the TCR reacted to and assigned to either a CD4 or a CD8 class. Log10-transformed breadth and depth values were compared by one-way ANOVA with Sidak's multiple comparisons tests. Here the immuneACCESS table is served through TCRdb, limited to in-frame sequences with V and J called. Missing clones are a known gap in these copies; in checked studies unresolved V genes cover under half, and the rest lacks a known reason. Clonal size and the V and J genes are those of that table, whereas D and trimming came from the DNA. This sample comprises over 130,000 clones, roughly 92% of them detected only once. Together, the top ten hold 3.5% to 4.5% of the sample.

The research as a whole found: The 56-69-year group was small, and its depth increase did not reach significance, likely because of low power. A significant rise in spike-specific TCR breadth and depth was observed after two AZD1222 doses relative to day 0 and relative to MenACWY recipients. Most participants were white British and females outnumbered males, and the authors suggested that clonal diversity may have been underestimated. Conclusions about previously exposed vaccinees are limited because only six or seven AZD1222 recipients were SARS-CoV-2 seropositive at baseline. The whole spike protein was spanned by vaccine-associated CD4 TCRs, and dominant responses were seen in regions 160-218 and 743-854. Reportedly, close to half of the unique spike-specific TCRs recognized epitopes lying outside the regions that are mutated in the B.1.351 and B.1.1.7 variants. Because no samples from the day 14 peak response were available, repertoires could be characterized only after the peak T cell response.

This receptor was identified in an adult who received the AZD1222 COVID-19 vaccine. The chain is assembled from TRBV5-8 and TRBJ2-3, with TRBD2 tentatively as D gene (6 bases match). The input for sequencing was peripheral blood, taken 28 days after the second AZD1222 dose. The CDR3 protein: CASSLFSSVSSTDTQYF. The sequenced DNA is TGTGCCAGCAGCTTGTTCTCTAGCGTTTCTAGCACAGATACGCAGTATTTT.